The clone carrying this T cell receptor beta chain was found once. This record belongs to a study of OX40 agonist ivuxolimab in advanced cancers. Systemic immunosuppression or autoimmune disease history was grounds to exclude patients. Germline-derived CDR1 and CDR2 are LNHDA and SQIVND (reference sequence). V was shortened by 5 bases and J by 3 bases, with 19 bases between the two germline ends. The CDR3 runs 16 residues. Clones were sequenced by immunoSEQ multiplex PCR, and TCRdb holds only the in-frame ones, with some missing. Among tens of thousands of clones, approximately 90% were seen once, and the ten largest hold about 9.3%.

Sequences were derived from CD4+ or CD8+ T cells sorted from blood, sampled in a trial of the OX40 agonist ivuxolimab. This clonotype was sampled from an adult with an advanced solid tumor such as melanoma, head and neck, liver or kidney cancer. This chain uses TRBV19 with TRBJ2-5; no clear D. The CDR3 region is CASSFSVSLAEETQYF. DNA of the CDR3: TGTGCCAGTAGTTTTTCCGTATCGCTGGCGGAAGAGACCCAGTACTTC.